The rows below give T cell receptor beta chains drawn from one sample of a study of T cell repertoires in cytomegalovirus infection. Using its own MiXCR run on the reads, TCRdb lists one record per CDR3 protein. The sample has some 220,000 distinct CDR3 sequences, 9% to 15% seen once. Sequencing used PBMCs. These receptors all come from a human donor in good health (CMV status not recorded). Some clones in this sample may be carry-over from other donors' samples. The CDR3 runs from the conserved cysteine through the conserved F or W.

V | CDR3
TRBV5-1 | CASHLDLVGNEQFF
TRBV19 | CASSITLAAYNEQFF
TRBV7-2 | CASSLGGPTSTDTQYF
TRBV7-3 | CASSPAGGDEQFF
TRBV7-9 | CASSLSGSGELFF
TRBV6-2/TRBV6-3 | CASSHNPTGWNSPLHF
TRBV19 | CASSSVVGRALNEQFF
TRBV28 | CASGGHEQYF
TRBV7-2 | CASSSPTGASPLTDTQYF
TRBV20-1 | CSARPGLGVGEQFF
TRBV12-3/TRBV12-4 | CATRATDTDTQYF
TRBV19 | CASSAPGVAGNEQFF
TRBV11-1 | CASSPRTALNTGELFF
TRBV7-2 | CASSSSPGLAGDEQFF
TRBV11-2 | CASSRNAQQETQYF
TRBV7-2 | CASSSSRNTQYF
TRBV20-1 | CSAPDPVRADTQYF
TRBV6-6 | CASSSTRGNEAFF
TRBV7-2 | CASSSLAGGLDEQYF
TRBV28 | CASSTLGAYGYTF
TRBV5-6 | CASSPGDLSYEQYF
TRBV25-1 | CASSDGGGASTEAFF
TRBV19 | CASANQGAFTDTQYF
TRBV29-1 | CSGGQGNGYTF
TRBV28 | CASSLGGATSYEQYF
TRBV5-1 | CASSLPSGGSDEQFF
TRBV11-1 | CASSPDTSVTF
TRBV7-2 | CASSLAPGAYNEQFF
TRBV18 | CASSPGSGRHEQYF
TRBV19 | CASSRGAGQPQHF
TRBV19 | CASSSPGLAGHNEQFF
TRBV28 | CASRGGAFSNQPQHF
TRBV4-3 | CASSLGIAGVTGELFF
TRBV19 | CASSILQGVDGYTF
TRBV7-2 | CASSPRAGGNTGELFF
TRBV3-1 | CASSQDSTGNQPQHF
TRBV11-3 | CASSLVSGGFQETQYF
TRBV3-1 | CAGSQDMRTGHEQYF
TRBV20-1 | CSANQNTGELFF
TRBV6-2/TRBV6-3 | CASSSSWTGIEKLFF
TRBV7-9 | CASLRTGGNTEAFF
TRBV4-3 | CASSQDATSGKVGRTDTQYF
TRBV7-3 | CASSLRGAEDEAFF
TRBV2 | CASRGDRVGNEQFF
TRBV6-2/TRBV6-3 | CATGEGYNEQFF
TRBV7-9 | CASSLDGQGNEKLFF
TRBV25-1 | CASSAPGRTEAFF
TRBV20-1 | CSARDTGRAGGLKGEQYF
TRBV7-9 | CASSLAGGNAGNTIYF
TRBV3-1 | CASSPWDSLGNTIYF
TRBV28 | CASSEGFSTDTQYF
TRBV9 | CASSEGREGPGELFF
TRBV5-1 | CASSLESPTDTQYF
TRBV28 | CASSLPGSHSPLHF
TRBV28 | CASSLQTGRGKLFF
TRBV28 | CASISGRREQYF